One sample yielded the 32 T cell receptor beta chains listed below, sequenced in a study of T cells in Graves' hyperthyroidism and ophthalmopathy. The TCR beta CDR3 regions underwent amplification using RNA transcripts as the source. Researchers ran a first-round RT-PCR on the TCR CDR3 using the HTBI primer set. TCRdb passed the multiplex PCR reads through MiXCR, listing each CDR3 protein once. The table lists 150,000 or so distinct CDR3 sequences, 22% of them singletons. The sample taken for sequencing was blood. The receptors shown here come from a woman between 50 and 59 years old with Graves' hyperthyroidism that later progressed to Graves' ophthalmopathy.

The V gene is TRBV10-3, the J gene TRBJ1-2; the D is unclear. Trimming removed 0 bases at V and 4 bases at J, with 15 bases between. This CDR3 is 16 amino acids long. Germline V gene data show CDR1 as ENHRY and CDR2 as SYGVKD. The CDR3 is CAISESTAGSSYGYTF. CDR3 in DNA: TGTGCCATCAGTGAGTCGACGGCAGGTTCCTCCTATGGCTACACCTTC.

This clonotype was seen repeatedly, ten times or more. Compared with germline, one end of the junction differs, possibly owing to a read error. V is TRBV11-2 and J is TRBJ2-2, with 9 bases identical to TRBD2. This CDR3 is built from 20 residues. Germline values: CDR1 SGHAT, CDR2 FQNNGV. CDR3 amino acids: CTSSLIGLAGIRTNTGELFF. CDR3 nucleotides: TGTACCAGCAGCTTAATTGGCCTAGCGGGAATTCGTACGAACACCGGGGAGCTGTTTTTT.

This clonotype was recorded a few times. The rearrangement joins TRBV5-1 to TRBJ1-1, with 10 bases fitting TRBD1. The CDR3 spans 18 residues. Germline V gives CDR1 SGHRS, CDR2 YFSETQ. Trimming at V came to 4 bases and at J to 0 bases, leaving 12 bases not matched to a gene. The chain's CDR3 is CASSAAGTGALMNTEAFF. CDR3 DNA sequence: TGCGCCAGCAGCGCCGCCGGGACAGGGGCCCTAATGAACACTGAAGCTTTCTTT.

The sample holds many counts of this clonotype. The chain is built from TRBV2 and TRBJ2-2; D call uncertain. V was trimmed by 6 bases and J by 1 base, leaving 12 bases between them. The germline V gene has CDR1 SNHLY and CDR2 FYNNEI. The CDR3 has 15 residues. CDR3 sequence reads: CASSVLGVNTGELFF. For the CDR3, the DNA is TGTGCCAGCAGCGTCCTAGGCGTGAACACCGGGGAGCTGTTTTTT.

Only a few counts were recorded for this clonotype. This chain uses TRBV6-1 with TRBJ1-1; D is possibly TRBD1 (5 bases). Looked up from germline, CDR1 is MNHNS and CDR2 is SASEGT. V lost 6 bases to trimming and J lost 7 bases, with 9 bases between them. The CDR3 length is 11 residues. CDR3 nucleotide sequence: TGTGCCAGCAGGGGACGGGGTGAAGCTTTCTTT. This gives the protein CASRGRGEAFF.

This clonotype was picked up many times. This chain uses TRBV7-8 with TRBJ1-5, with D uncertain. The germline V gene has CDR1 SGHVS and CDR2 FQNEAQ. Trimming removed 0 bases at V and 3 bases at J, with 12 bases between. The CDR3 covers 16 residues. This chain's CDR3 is CASSLAQLGINQPQHF. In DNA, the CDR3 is TGTGCCAGCAGCTTAGCTCAGCTGGGGATCAATCAGCCCCAGCATTTT.

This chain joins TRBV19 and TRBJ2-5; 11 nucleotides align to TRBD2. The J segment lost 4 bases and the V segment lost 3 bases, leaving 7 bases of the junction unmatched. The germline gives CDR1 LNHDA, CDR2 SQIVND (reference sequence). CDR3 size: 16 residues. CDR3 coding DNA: TGTGCCAGTAGTATCAGGAGCCTAGCGGGAGGAGAGACCCAGTACTTC. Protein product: CASSIRSLAGGETQYF.

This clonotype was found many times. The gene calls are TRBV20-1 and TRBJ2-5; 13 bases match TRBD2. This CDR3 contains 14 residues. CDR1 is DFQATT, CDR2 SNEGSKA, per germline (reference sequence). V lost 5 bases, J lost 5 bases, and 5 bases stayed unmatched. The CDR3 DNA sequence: TGCAGTGCTGAGACTAGCGGGAGGAAGGAGACCCAGTACTTC. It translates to CSAETSGRKETQYF.

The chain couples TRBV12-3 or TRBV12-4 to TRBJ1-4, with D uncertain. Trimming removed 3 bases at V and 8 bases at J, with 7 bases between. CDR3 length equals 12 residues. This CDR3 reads CASSLRGEKLFF. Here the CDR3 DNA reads TGTGCCAGCAGTTTGCGGGGAGAAAAACTGTTTTTT.

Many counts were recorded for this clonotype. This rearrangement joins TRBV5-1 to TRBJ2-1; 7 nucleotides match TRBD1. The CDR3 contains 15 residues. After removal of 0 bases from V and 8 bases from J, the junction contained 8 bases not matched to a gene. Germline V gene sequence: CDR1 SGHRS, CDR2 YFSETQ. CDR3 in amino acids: CASSLGQGVPDEQFF. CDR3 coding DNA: TGCGCCAGCAGCTTGGGACAGGGAGTTCCGGATGAGCAGTTCTTC.

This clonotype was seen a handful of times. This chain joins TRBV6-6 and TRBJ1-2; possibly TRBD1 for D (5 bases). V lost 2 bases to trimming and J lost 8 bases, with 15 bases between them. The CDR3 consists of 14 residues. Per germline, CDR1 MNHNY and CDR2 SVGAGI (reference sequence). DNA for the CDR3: TGTGCCAGCAGTTACGGACAAAACCCGAAGGGCTACACCTTC. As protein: CASSYGQNPKGYTF.

The CDR3 spells CASGDSDRVPTYGYTF. The CDR3 DNA sequence: TGTGCCAGCGGTGATTCGGACAGGGTCCCCACCTATGGCTACACCTTC. This chain connects TRBV27 to TRBJ1-2; the match to TRBD1 covers 8 bases. Germline assignment: CDR1 MNHEY and CDR2 SMNVEV (reference sequence). The trim removed 8 bases at V and 4 bases at J, leaving 15 bases unmatched. The CDR3 covers 16 residues.

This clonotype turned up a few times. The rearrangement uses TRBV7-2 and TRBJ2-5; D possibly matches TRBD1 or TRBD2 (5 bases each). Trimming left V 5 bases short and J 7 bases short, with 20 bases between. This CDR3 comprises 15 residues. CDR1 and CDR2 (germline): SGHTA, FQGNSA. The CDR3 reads CASSALQGGRATQYF. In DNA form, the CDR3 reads TGTGCCAGCAGCGCCCTTCAGGGCGGGCGGGCGACCCAGTACTTC.

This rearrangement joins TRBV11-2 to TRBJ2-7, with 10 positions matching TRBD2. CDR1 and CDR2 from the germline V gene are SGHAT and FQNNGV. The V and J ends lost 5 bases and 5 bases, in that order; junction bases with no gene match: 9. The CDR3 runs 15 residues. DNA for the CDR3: TGTGCCAGCAGCCCCGCTCTAGCGGGAGCCAACGAGCAGTACTTC. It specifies CASSPALAGANEQYF.

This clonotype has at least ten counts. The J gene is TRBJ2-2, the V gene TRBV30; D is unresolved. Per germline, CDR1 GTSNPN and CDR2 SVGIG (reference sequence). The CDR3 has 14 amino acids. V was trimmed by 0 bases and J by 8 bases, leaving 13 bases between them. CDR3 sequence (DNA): TGTGCCTGGAGTGTTTTCAGTGCCAGGGGGGAGCTGTTTTTT. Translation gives CAWSVFSARGELFF. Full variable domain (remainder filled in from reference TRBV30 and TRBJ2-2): SQTIHQWPATLVQPVGSPLSLECTVEGTSNPNLYWYRQAAGRGLQLLFYSVGIGQISSEVPQNLSASRPQDRQFILSSKKLLLSDSGFYLCAWSVFSARGELFFGEGSRLTVL.

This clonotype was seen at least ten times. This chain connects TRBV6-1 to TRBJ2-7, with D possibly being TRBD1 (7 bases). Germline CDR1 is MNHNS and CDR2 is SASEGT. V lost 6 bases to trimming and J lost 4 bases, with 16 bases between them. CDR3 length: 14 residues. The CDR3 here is CASRTGGGSYEQYF. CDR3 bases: TGTGCCAGCAGAACCGGAGGGGGCTCGTACGAGCAGTACTTC.

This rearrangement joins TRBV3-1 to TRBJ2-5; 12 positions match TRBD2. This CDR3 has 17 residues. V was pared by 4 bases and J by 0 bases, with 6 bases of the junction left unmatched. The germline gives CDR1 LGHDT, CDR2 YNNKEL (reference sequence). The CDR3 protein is CASSPGTSGWYQETQYF. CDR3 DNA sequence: TGTGCCAGCAGCCCCGGGACTAGCGGGTGGTACCAAGAGACCCAGTACTTC.

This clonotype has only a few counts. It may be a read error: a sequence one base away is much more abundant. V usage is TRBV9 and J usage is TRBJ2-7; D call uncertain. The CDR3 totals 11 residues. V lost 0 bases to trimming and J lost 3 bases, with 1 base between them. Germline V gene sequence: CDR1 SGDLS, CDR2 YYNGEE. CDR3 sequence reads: CASSVDYEQYF. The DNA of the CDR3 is TGTGCCAGCAGCGTAGACTACGAGCAGTACTTC.

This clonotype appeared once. CDR3 bases: TGTGCCAGCAAGGACTTGACAGGGCGCGACACAGATACGCAGTATTTT. Protein product: CASKDLTGRDTDTQYF. V and J are TRBV2 and TRBJ2-3; 7 bases are shared with TRBD1. The CDR3 contains 16 residues. Looked up from germline, CDR1 is SNHLY and CDR2 is FYNNEI. V shed 7 bases, J shed 2 bases, and the junction held 12 bases outside the gene matches. The whole variable domain, remainder taken from reference TRBV2 and TRBJ2-3, is EPEVTQTPSHQVTQMGQEVILRCVPISNHLYFYWYRQILGQKVEFLVSFYNNEISEKSEIFDDQFSVERPDGSNFTLKIRSTKLEDSAMYFCASKDLTGRDTDTQYFGPGTRLTVL.

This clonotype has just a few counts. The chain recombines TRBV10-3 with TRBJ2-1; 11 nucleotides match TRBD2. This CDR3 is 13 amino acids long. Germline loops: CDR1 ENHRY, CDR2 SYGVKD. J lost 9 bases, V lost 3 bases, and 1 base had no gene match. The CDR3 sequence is CAISDTSGGEQFF. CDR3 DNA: TGTGCCATCAGTGATACTAGCGGGGGTGAGCAGTTCTTC.

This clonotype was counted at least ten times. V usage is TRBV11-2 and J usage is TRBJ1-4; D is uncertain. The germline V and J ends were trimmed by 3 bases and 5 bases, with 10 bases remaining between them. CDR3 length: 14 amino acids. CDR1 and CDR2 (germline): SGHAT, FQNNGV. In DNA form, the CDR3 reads TGTGCCAGCAGCTTCGCCACCAAGAATGAAAAACTGTTTTTT. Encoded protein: CASSFATKNEKLFF.

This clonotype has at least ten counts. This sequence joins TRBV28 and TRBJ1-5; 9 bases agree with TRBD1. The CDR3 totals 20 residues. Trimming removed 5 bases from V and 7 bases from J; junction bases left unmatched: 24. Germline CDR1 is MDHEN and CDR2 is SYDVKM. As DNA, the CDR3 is TGTGCCAGCAGTCTCCGGACAGGGGTCTCTCTCGGTACCCTAAGGCAGCCCCAGCATTTT. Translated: CASSLRTGVSLGTLRQPQHF.

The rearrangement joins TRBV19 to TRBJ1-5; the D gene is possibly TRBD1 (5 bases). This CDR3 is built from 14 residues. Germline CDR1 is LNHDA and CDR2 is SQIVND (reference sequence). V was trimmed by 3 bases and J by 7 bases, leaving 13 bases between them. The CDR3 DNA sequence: TGTGCCAGTAGTATCAACGGGGGATCGCAGCCCCAGCATTTT. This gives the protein CASSINGGSQPQHF.

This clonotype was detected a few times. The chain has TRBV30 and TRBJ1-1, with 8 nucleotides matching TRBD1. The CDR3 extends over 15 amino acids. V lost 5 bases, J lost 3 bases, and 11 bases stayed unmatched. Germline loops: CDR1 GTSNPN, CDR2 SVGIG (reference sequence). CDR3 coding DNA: TGTGCCTGGTCCCTTCCAGGACAGGGATACACTGAAGCTTTCTTT. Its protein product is CAWSLPGQGYTEAFF.

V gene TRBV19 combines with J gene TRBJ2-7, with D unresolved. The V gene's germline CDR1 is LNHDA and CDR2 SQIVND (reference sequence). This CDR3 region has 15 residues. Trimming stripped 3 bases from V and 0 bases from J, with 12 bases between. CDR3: CASSMFGQTSYEQYF. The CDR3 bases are TGTGCCAGTAGTATGTTCGGTCAAACCTCCTACGAGCAGTACTTC.

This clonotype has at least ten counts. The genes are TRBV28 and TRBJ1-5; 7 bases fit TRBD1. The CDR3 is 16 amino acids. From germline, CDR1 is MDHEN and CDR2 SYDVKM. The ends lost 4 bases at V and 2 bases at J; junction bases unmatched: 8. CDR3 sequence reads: CASSSIQGRGNQPQHF. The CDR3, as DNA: TGTGCCAGCAGTTCGATACAGGGGCGAGGCAATCAGCCCCAGCATTTT. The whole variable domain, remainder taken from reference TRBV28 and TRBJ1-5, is DVKVTQSSRYLVKRTGEKVFLECVQDMDHENMFWYRQDPGLGLRLIYFSYDVKMKEKGDIPEGYSVSREKKERFSLILESASTNQTSMYLCASSSIQGRGNQPQHFGDGTRLSIL.

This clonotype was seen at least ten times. The CDR3: CSVEGSGSSDTQYF. The CDR3 DNA sequence: TGCAGCGTTGAGGGTAGCGGGAGTTCAGATACGCAGTATTTT. V gene TRBV29-1 combines with J gene TRBJ2-3; 9 bases are a match to TRBD2. V was pared by 3 bases and J by 4 bases, with 5 bases of the junction left unmatched. The CDR3 contains 14 residues. CDR1 and CDR2 (germline): SQVTM, ANQGSEA.

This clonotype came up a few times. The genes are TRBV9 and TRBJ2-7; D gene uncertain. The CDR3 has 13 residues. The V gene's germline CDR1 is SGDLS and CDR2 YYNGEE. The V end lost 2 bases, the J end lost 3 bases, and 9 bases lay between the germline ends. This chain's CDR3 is CASSVAPYYEQYF. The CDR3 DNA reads TGTGCCAGCAGCGTTGCCCCCTACTACGAGCAGTACTTC.

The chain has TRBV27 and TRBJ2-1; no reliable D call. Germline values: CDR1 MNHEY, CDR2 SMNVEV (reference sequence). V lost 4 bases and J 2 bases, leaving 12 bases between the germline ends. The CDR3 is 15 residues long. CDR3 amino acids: CASSSLARAYNEQFF. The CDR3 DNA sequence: TGTGCCAGCAGTTCCCTCGCCAGAGCCTACAATGAGCAGTTCTTC.

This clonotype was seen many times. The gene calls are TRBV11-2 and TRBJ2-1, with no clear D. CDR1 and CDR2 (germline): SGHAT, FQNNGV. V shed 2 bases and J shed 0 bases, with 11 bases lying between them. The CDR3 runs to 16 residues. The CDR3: CASSLLGLSSYNEQFF. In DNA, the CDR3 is TGTGCCAGCAGCTTACTCGGCCTAAGCTCCTACAATGAGCAGTTCTTC. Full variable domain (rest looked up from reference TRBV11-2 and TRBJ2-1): EAGVAQSPRYKIIEKRQSVAFWCNPISGHATLYWYQQILGQGPKLLIQFQNNGVVDDSQLPKDRFSAERLKGVDSTLKIQPAKLEDSAVYLCASSLLGLSSYNEQFFGPGTRLTVL.

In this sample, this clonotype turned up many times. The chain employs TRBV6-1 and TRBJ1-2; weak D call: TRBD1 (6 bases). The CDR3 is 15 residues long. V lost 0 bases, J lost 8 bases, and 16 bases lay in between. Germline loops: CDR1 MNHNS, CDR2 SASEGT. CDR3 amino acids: CASSEARAGVEGYTF. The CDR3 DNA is TGTGCCAGCAGTGAAGCGCGGGCAGGGGTCGAGGGCTACACCTTC.

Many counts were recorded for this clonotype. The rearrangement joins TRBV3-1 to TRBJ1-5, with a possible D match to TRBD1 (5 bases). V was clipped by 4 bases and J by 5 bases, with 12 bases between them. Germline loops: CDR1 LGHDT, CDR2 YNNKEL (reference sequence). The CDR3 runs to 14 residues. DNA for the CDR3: TGTGCCAGCAGCCCTCGGGGGACGGATCAGCCCCAGCATTTT. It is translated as CASSPRGTDQPQHF.